What follows describes a single T cell receptor beta chain. No antigen is known for it. The CDR3 has 15 amino acids. Germline V gives CDR1 SGHRS, CDR2 YFSETQ. The V and J ends lost 0 bases and 5 bases respectively, with 12 bases between them. This record belongs to a study of shared clonotypes between healthy human individuals. CD8 cells regarded as naive lacked CD45RO, were positively chosen for CCR7, and omitted terminally differentiated effector memory CD45RA+ cells. Findings and limits, study-wide: Sharing of clonotypes among donors was expected to vary with sequencing depth.

Sorted-subset replicate PCR reactions were performed with 150 to 200 ng DNA, corresponding to tens of thousands of T cell genomes. Sequenced by immunoSEQ multiplex PCR; TCRdb stores in-frame clones only, minus some. The table lists about 1,900,000 clones, approximately 95% of them singletons. The chain recombines TRBV5-1 with TRBJ1-5; D call uncertain. Sequenced input: naive CD8+ T cells sorted from blood. This TCR was recovered from a man in his late teens or twenties in good health. The CDR3 DNA reads TGCGCCAGCAGCTTGGCCAGTGGGTCGGATCAGCCCCAGCATTTT. Its translation: CASSLASGSDQPQHF. The full variable domain, in which reference TRBV5-1 and TRBJ1-5 provide the parts outside the CDR3, is KAGVTQTPRYLIKTRGQQVTLSCSPISGHRSVSWYQQTPGQGLQFLFEYFSETQRNKGNFPGRFSGRQFSNSRSEMNVSTLELGDSALYLCASSLASGSDQPQHFGDGTRLSIL.